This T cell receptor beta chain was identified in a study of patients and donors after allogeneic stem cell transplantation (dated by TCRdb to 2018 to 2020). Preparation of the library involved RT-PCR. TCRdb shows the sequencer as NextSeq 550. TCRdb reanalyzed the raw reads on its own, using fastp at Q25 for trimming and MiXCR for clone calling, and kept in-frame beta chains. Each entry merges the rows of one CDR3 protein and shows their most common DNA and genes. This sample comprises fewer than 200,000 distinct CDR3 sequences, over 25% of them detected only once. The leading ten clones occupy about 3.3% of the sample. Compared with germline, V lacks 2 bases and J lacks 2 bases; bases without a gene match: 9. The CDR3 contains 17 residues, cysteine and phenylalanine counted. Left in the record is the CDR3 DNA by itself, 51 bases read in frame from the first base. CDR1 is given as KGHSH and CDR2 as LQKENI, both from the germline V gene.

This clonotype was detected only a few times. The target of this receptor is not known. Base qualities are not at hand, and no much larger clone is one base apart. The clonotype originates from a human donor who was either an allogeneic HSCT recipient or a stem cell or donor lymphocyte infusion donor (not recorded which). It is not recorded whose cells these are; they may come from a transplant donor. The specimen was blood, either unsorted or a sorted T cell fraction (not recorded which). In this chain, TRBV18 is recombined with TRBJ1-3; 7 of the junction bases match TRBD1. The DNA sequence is TGTGCCAGCTCACCAACCGCCAACAGGGGAACTGGAAACACCATATATTTT. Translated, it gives CASSPTANRGTGNTIYF.